This record covers a single T cell receptor (beta chain). The antigen remains unidentified. This specimen belongs to a study of neoadjuvant anti-PD-1 for oral cavity cancer. Whole-study findings and limits: Higher pretreatment Treg/Th17 ratios tracked higher pretreatment blood clonality. With three patients per group, TCR findings need larger cohorts.

Clones were read by immunoSEQ multiplex PCR, and TCRdb kept only the in-frame ones, dropping some. Found here are about 68,000 clones, 80% to 90% of them singletons; the top ten hold less than 4%. Time point specified: after neoadjuvant nivolumab, at surgical resection. V lost 5 bases to trimming and J lost 3 bases, with 10 bases between them. There are 13 residues in the CDR3. Germline CDR1 is SGHTA and CDR2 is FQGTGA. Material: PBMCs, obtained after nivolumab (anti-PD-1) treatment. This TCR was sampled from a person aged 35 to 85 with oral cavity squamous cell carcinoma. V gene TRBV7-3 combines with J gene TRBJ1-1; D is unclear. Here the CDR3 DNA reads TGTGCCAGCAGCCCAACGGGAGACACTGAAGCTTTCTTT. It encodes CASSPTGDTEAFF.